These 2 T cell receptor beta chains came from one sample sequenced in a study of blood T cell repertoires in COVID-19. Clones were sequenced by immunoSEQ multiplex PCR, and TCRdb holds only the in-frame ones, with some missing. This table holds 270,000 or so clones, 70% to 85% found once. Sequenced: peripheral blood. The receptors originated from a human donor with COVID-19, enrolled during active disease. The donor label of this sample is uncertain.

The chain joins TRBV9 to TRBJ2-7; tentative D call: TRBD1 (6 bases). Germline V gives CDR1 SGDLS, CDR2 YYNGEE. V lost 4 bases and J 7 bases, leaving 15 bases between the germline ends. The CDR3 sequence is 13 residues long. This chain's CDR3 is CASSPQGIGEQYF. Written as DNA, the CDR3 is TGTGCCAGCAGCCCTCAGGGGATTGGGGAGCAGTACTTC.

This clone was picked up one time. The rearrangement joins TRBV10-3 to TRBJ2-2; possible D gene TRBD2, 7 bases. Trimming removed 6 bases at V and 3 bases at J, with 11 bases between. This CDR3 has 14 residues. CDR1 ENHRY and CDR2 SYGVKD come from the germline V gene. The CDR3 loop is CAIRGGVDTGELFF. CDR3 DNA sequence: TGTGCCATCAGAGGGGGGGTTGACACCGGGGAGCTGTTTTTT.